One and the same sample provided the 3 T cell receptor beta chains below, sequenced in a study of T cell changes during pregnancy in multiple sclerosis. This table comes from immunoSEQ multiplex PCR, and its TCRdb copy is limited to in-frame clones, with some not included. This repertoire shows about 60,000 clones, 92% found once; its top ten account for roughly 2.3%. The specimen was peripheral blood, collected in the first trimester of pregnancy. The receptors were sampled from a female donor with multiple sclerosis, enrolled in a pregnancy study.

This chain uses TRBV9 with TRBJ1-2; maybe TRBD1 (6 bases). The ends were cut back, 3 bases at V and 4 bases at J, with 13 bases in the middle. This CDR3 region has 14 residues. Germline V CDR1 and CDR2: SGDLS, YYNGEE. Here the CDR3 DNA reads TGTGCCAGCAGCGCCGGGGACACCTTCTATGGCTACACCTTC. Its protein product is CASSAGDTFYGYTF.

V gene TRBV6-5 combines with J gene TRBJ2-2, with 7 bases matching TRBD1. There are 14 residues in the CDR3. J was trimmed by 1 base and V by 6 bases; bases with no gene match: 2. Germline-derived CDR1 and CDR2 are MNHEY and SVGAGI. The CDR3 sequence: CASSGDRNTGELFF. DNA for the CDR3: TGTGCCAGCAGCGGGGACAGGAACACCGGGGAGCTGTTTTTT.

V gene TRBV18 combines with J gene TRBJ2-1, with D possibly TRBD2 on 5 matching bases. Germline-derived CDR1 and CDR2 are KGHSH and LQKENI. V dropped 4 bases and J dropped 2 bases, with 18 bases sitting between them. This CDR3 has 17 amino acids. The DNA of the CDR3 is TGTGCCAGCTCACGCGGTTTAGGGAGTAGACCCTACAATGAGCAGTTCTTC. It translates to CASSRGLGSRPYNEQFF.